This TCR beta chain was sequenced for a study of blood T cell repertoires in COVID-19. Study context: PBMCs, B-cell-depleted T cells, or T cells provided the cDNA or gDNA that made up the material.

One Seattle source followed patients from active infection through their disease course. The repertoire was sequenced with immunoSEQ multiplex PCR; TCRdb's copy has only in-frame clones and lacks some. The sample records under 250,000 clones, about 93% being singletons. The V gene's germline CDR1 is LGHDT and CDR2 YNNKEL (reference sequence). CDR3 size: 15 residues. With 4 bases clipped from V and 9 bases from J, the junction kept 8 bases outside the gene matches. This TCR came from a man in his sixties with COVID-19, enrolled during active disease. The source material was peripheral blood. The chain recombines TRBV3-1 (or the pseudogene TRBV3-2) with TRBJ2-1, with TRBD1 matching 11 bases. CDR3 residues: CASSPRDRGFREQFF. The CDR3 DNA follows: TGTGCCAGCAGCCCCCGGGACAGGGGGTTCCGTGAGCAGTTCTTC.